These 16 T cell receptor beta chains originate from one sample sequenced in a study of blood T cell repertoires in COVID-19. Sequencing used immunoSEQ multiplex PCR; TCRdb keeps in-frame clones, though not all of them. Of under 250,000 clones detected, about 85% appear once; the ten largest clones hold 2.9%. The sample taken for sequencing was peripheral blood. These receptors were obtained from a middle-aged man who had recovered from COVID-19.

There are a few counts of this clone. The chain combines TRBV1 with TRBJ2-3; TRBD2, the table's D call, lacks a check against the DNA. TRBV1 represents a pseudogene. The CDR3 runs 16 residues. The CDR3 loop is CTSSQSSVHSTDTQYF. Written as DNA, the CDR3 is TGCACCAGCAGCCAATCGAGCGTTCATAGCACAGATACGCAGTATTTT.

The V call is TRBV27, the J call TRBJ1-2, with 9 bases that match TRBD1. Germline CDR1 is MNHEY and CDR2 is SMNVEV (reference sequence). The CDR3 consists of 17 residues. J lost 1 base, V lost 3 bases, and 9 bases had no gene match. This CDR3 is CASSFLRTGVLNYGYTF. The CDR3 DNA reads TGTGCCAGCAGTTTCTTAAGGACAGGGGTCCTTAACTATGGCTACACCTTC.

The V and J genes are TRBV28 and TRBJ2-7; D is ambiguous. V was cut by 6 bases and J by 6 bases, with 15 bases left in between. The V gene's germline CDR1 is MDHEN and CDR2 SYDVKM. This CDR3 region has 13 residues. The CDR3 bases are TGTGCCAGCAGACCAGGCCCACACCTCGAGCAGTACTTC. Residues: CASRPGPHLEQYF.

This sequence joins TRBV6-6 and TRBJ1-2; 8 bases fit TRBD1. This CDR3 is built from 17 residues. Trimming removed 6 bases from V and 3 bases from J; junction bases left unmatched: 15. Germline CDR1 and CDR2: MNHNY and SVGAGI (reference sequence). CDR3 sequence (DNA): TGTGCCAGCAGGCGAGACAGGGGTCAGAAGATTGACTATGGCTACACCTTC. This codes for CASRRDRGQKIDYGYTF.

V and J are TRBV18 and TRBJ1-1; the match to TRBD1 covers 8 bases. The CDR3 is 15 amino acids. With V trimmed by 3 bases and J by 1 base, 4 bases remained unmatched. Germline V lookup: CDR1 KGHSH, CDR2 LQKENI. CDR3 in DNA: TGTGCCAGCTCACCCCAGGGGGCCCCGAACACTGAAGCTTTCTTT. Translated: CASSPQGAPNTEAFF.

The chain joins TRBV29-1 to TRBJ1-1, with 8 bases aligning to TRBD1. CDR1 is SQVTM, CDR2 ANQGSEA, per germline. The CDR3 totals 13 residues. The J segment lost 0 bases and the V segment lost 7 bases, leaving 4 bases of the junction unmatched. The CDR3 sequence: CSAKDRVNTEAFF. The CDR3 coding sequence is TGCAGCGCAAAGGACAGGGTGAACACTGAAGCTTTCTTT.

This clone came up a few times. This rearrangement joins TRBV18 to TRBJ2-7; TRBD1 matches at 8 bases. The germline gives CDR1 KGHSH, CDR2 LQKENI. The CDR3 sequence is 13 residues long. Trimming took 3 bases from V and 6 from J; bases not matched to a gene: 4. The CDR3 DNA reads TGTGCCAGCTCACCTGACAGGGGCGGCGAGCAGTACTTC. It yields the protein CASSPDRGGEQYF.

The rearrangement links TRBV7-8 to TRBJ2-3, with D perhaps matching TRBD2 (5 bases). CDR1 and CDR2 from the germline V gene are SGHVS and FQNEAQ. Trimming took 0 bases from V and 0 from J, leaving 10 bases between them. The CDR3 runs to 16 residues. The CDR3 here is CASSLAQRTSTDTQYF. The CDR3 DNA reads TGTGCCAGCAGCTTAGCGCAGCGGACTAGCACAGATACGCAGTATTTT.

Only one count was recorded for this clone. V gene TRBV6-5 combines with J gene TRBJ1-2; 8 bases match TRBD1. This CDR3 spans 15 amino acids. The germline V gene has CDR1 MNHEY and CDR2 SVGAGI. J was trimmed by 0 bases and V by 7 bases; bases with no gene match: 7. As DNA, the CDR3 is TGTGCCAGCACATCATTGACAGGGGCTAACTATGGCTACACCTTC. It yields the protein CASTSLTGANYGYTF.

J is TRBJ1-1 and V is TRBV3-1 (or the pseudogene TRBV3-2); 12 bases are a match to TRBD1. The CDR3 consists of 16 residues. The ends lost 5 bases at V and 1 base at J; junction bases unmatched: 5. Germline V gene lookup returns CDR1 LGHDT and CDR2 YNNKEL (reference sequence). The CDR3 region has the DNA TGTGCCAGCAGCATTAGGGACAGGGGGCCGAACACTGAAGCTTTCTTT. Translating it yields CASSIRDRGPNTEAFF.

This chain joins TRBV27 and TRBJ2-7; no definite D call. This CDR3 region has 15 residues. CDR1 and CDR2 from the germline V gene are MNHEY and SMNVEV (reference sequence). Trimming cost V 2 bases and J 0 bases, with 11 bases left between them. The CDR3 DNA follows: TGTGCCAGCAGTTTAAAATCCACCAGCTCCTACGAGCAGTACTTC. It translates to CASSLKSTSSYEQYF.

The rearrangement uses TRBV13 and TRBJ2-1; 10 bases are shared with TRBD2. Germline CDR1 PRHDT, CDR2 FYEKMQ (reference sequence). Trimming removed 5 bases from V and 7 bases from J; junction bases left unmatched: 8. There are 15 residues in the CDR3. The DNA of the CDR3 is TGTGCCAGCAGCCGGCTAGCGGGAGCAGGGAATGAGCAGTTCTTC. As protein: CASSRLAGAGNEQFF.

This clone was seen once. This rearrangement joins TRBV6-5 to TRBJ1-1; D is perhaps TRBD1 (5 bases). The V gene lost 6 bases and the J gene lost 2 bases, with 13 bases spanning the gap. In germline, CDR1 is MNHEY, CDR2 SVGAGI. CDR3 length equals 14 residues. CDR3 sequence reads: CASRRDGRNTEAFF. The CDR3, as DNA: TGTGCCAGCAGACGGGACGGGAGAAACACTGAAGCTTTCTTT.

The chain has TRBV19 and TRBJ1-1; possible D gene TRBD1, 5 bases. Looked up from germline, CDR1 is LNHDA and CDR2 is SQIVND (reference sequence). The CDR3 totals 14 residues. The ends were cut back, 3 bases at V and 1 base at J, with 9 bases in the middle. The CDR3 nucleotides read TGTGCCAGTAGTATCCGGCAGGGGAACACTGAAGCTTTCTTT. Its translation is CASSIRQGNTEAFF.

This chain links TRBV5-1 with TRBJ1-1, with TRBD1 matching 7 bases. The V gene end was trimmed by 4 bases and the J gene end by 1 base; junction bases not matched to a gene: 10. Germline V lookup: CDR1 SGHRS, CDR2 YFSETQ. This CDR3 is 16 amino acids long. The CDR3 DNA follows: TGCGCCAGCAGCCCAGCCCGACAGGGACGGAACACTGAAGCTTTCTTT. This codes for CASSPARQGRNTEAFF.

The chain employs TRBV2 and TRBJ2-5; 10 positions agree with TRBD2. Germline CDR1 reads SNHLY; CDR2 reads FYNNEI. Trimming took 1 base from V and 2 from J; bases not matched to a gene: 4. The CDR3 length is 16 residues. CDR3 bases: TGTGCCAGCAGTGAAGTCGGGACTAGCGAACAAGAGACCCAGTACTTC. It codes for CASSEVGTSEQETQYF.